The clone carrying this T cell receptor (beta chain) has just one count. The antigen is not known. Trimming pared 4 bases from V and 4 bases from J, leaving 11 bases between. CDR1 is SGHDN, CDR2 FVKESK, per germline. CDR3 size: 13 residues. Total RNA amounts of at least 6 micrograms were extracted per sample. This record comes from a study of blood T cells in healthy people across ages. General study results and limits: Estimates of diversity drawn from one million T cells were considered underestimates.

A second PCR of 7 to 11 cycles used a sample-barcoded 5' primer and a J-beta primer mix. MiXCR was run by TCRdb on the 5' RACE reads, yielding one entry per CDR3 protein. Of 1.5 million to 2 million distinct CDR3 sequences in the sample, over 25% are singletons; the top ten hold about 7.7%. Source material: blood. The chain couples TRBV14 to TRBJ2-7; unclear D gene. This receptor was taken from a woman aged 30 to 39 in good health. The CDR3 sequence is CASSLSFPYEQYF. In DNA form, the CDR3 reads TGTGCCAGCAGCCTCTCCTTTCCTTACGAGCAGTACTTC.